These 23 T cell receptor beta chains share one sample of origin, sequenced in a study of technical replicates of blood from a handful of donors. Profiling relied on immunoSEQ multiplex PCR, and the TCRdb table lists in-frame clones only, not all of them. The data hold over 60,000 clones, with 93% observed a single time. The sequenced sample was T cells isolated from PBMCs. The source is a human donor in good health.

V gene TRBV27 combines with J gene TRBJ2-2; D gene ambiguous. Germline V lookup: CDR1 MNHEY, CDR2 SMNVEV (reference sequence). This CDR3 has 14 amino acids. The germline V and J ends were trimmed by 0 bases and 6 bases, with 8 bases remaining between them. In DNA form, the CDR3 reads TGTGCCAGCAGTTTATCGTGGCAGGCCGGGGAGCTGTTTTTT. Translation gives CASSLSWQAGELFF.

V usage is TRBV7-9 and J usage is TRBJ2-3; 9 nucleotides line up with TRBD2. The J segment lost 3 bases and the V segment lost 4 bases, leaving 2 bases of the junction unmatched. The CDR3 runs to 14 residues. Germline V CDR1 and CDR2: SEHNR, FQNEAQ (reference sequence). The CDR3 spells CASSSLAGTDTQYF. In nucleotides, the CDR3 is TGTGCCAGCAGCTCTCTAGCGGGAACAGATACGCAGTATTTT.

The chain carries TRBV7-9 and TRBJ1-3; 8 positions agree with TRBD1. Unmatched junction bases numbered 3, after V lost 3 bases and J lost 2 bases. Germline loops: CDR1 SEHNR, CDR2 FQNEAQ (reference sequence). The CDR3 is 15 residues long. This CDR3 reads CASSFTTGAGNTIYF. The DNA for the CDR3 is TGTGCCAGCAGCTTTACGACAGGGGCTGGAAACACCATATATTTT. Using reference TRBV7-9 and TRBJ1-3 for the parts outside the CDR3, the full variable domain is DTGVSQNPRHKITKRGQNVTFRCDPISEHNRLYWYRQTLGQGPEFLTYFQNEAQLEKSRLLSDRFSAERPKGSFSTLEIQRTEQGDSAMYLCASSFTTGAGNTIYFGEGSWLTVV.

This clone was counted only a few times. This chain joins TRBV9 and TRBJ1-1; TRBD1 aligns across 7 bases. CDR1 and CDR2 (germline): SGDLS, YYNGEE. The CDR3 length is 16 residues. After removal of 0 bases from V and 5 bases from J, the junction contained 10 bases not matched to a gene. CDR3 DNA: TGTGCCAGCAGCGTAGAGTATGGGACAGCGGATACTGAAGCTTTCTTT. Its protein product is CASSVEYGTADTEAFF.

V gene TRBV11-3 combines with J gene TRBJ2-5, with a tentative D call TRBD2 (7 bases). Per germline, CDR1 SGHNT and CDR2 YENEEA. The CDR3 has 15 amino acids. V was pared by 5 bases and J by 8 bases, with 21 bases between. In DNA form, the CDR3 reads TGTGCCAGCAGCAGGGGGGGAACAAGAGAGGGAACCCAGTACTTC. The encoded protein is CASSRGGTREGTQYF.

The chain uses TRBV2 and TRBJ1-5, with TRBD1 matching over 7 bases. The trim removed 8 bases at V and 8 bases at J, leaving 12 bases unmatched. CDR1 is SNHLY and CDR2 is FYNNEI in the germline V gene. This CDR3 has 14 residues. The CDR3 region is CASSGDSATKPQHF. The DNA for the CDR3 is TGTGCCAGCTCCGGGGACAGTGCTACTAAGCCCCAGCATTTT.

This clone was seen only once. V usage is TRBV28 and J usage is TRBJ2-2; 10 bases align to TRBD2. With 6 bases clipped from V and 7 bases from J, the junction kept 8 bases outside the gene matches. Per germline, CDR1 MDHEN and CDR2 SYDVKM. The CDR3 runs 15 residues. DNA for the CDR3: TGTGCCAGCAGCCTAGCGGGAGCTGACAACGGGGAGCTGTTTTTT. Translating it yields CASSLAGADNGELFF.

This clone appeared once. This sequence joins TRBV6-5 and TRBJ2-7; 9 nucleotides align to TRBD2. There are 15 residues in the CDR3. Trimming removed 6 bases from V and 5 bases from J; junction bases left unmatched: 11. CDR1 and CDR2 from the germline V gene are MNHEY and SVGAGI. CDR3 coding DNA: TGTGCCAGCAGCCTCCTCCGCGGGAGGGCCCACGAGCAGTACTTC. Translated: CASSLLRGRAHEQYF.

This clone was counted a few times. This chain uses TRBV18 with TRBJ2-7; 8 bases line up with TRBD2. CDR3 length: 15 amino acids. Germline CDR1 KGHSH, CDR2 LQKENI. V trimming: 3 bases; J trimming: 5 bases; junction bases outside the gene matches: 9. CDR3 protein: CASSPPGGASNEQYF. CDR3 DNA sequence: TGTGCCAGCTCACCGCCGGGGGGGGCGTCGAACGAGCAGTACTTC.

The gene calls are TRBV19 and TRBJ2-7; maybe TRBD1 (6 bases). Trimming stripped 5 bases from V and 3 bases from J, with 14 bases between. CDR3 length: 14 amino acids. Germline loops: CDR1 LNHDA, CDR2 SQIVND (reference sequence). The CDR3 region is CASSGPGHLYEQYF. CDR3 DNA sequence: TGTGCCAGTAGTGGTCCGGGACATCTCTACGAGCAGTACTTC.

The chain joins TRBV7-9 to TRBJ2-1; 13 bases are shared with TRBD2. Per the germline V gene, CDR1 is SEHNR and CDR2 is FQNEAQ (reference sequence). Trimming at V came to 5 bases and at J to 1 base, leaving 2 bases not matched to a gene. CDR3 length: 16 amino acids. The CDR3 DNA sequence: TGTGCCAGCAGCGGGACTAGCGGGGATTCCTACAATGAGCAGTTCTTC. It yields the protein CASSGTSGDSYNEQFF.

The V and J genes are TRBV4-1 and TRBJ2-1; perhaps TRBD2 as D (6 bases). The CDR3 has 12 residues. V lost 1 base and J lost 11, with 9 bases in between. Germline CDR1 and CDR2: MGHRA and YSYEKL. The CDR3 is CASSQGAGQQFF. Written as DNA, the CDR3 is TGCGCCAGCAGCCAAGGGGCGGGGCAGCAGTTCTTC.

This clone was recorded only once. Lacking the conserved final phenylalanine or tryptophan, this CDR3 likely reflects a read error. The limits of the CDR3 on the DNA are not certain, so only TCRdb's listed CDR3 is given. This rearrangement joins TRBV5-3 to TRBJ2-7; TRBD1 reflects the table's D call only, with no check against the DNA. TRBV5-3 is an open reading frame, and its role is uncertain. The CDR3 is 14 residues long, ends included. The CDR3 here is CARSLSSGTGDSAL.

The chain has TRBV7-9 and TRBJ2-1; D remains unclear. The CDR3 totals 11 residues. V was shortened by 2 bases and J by 8 bases, with 4 bases between the two germline ends. Germline V lookup: CDR1 SEHNR, CDR2 FQNEAQ (reference sequence). The CDR3 DNA reads as TGTGCCAGCAGCTTACTAGATGAGCAGTTCTTC. Translation gives CASSLLDEQFF.

CDR3 amino acids: CATEGLAKNIQYF. The CDR3 bases are TGTGCAACAGAGGGACTAGCCAAAAACATTCAGTACTTC. The chain links TRBV2 to TRBJ2-4; a possible D gene is TRBD2 (6 bases). The CDR3 length is 13 residues. Per germline, CDR1 SNHLY and CDR2 FYNNEI.

The CDR3 loop reads CATSRDGGGEQYF. The CDR3 DNA follows: TGTGCCACCAGCAGAGACGGCGGAGGCGAGCAGTACTTC. The chain combines TRBV15 with TRBJ2-7; weak D call: TRBD2 (5 bases). Trimming removed 0 bases at V and 6 bases at J, with 9 bases between. The CDR3 length is 13 residues. CDR1 is LNHNV, CDR2 YYDKDF, per germline (reference sequence).

The chain has TRBV7-3 and TRBJ1-1; D is uncertain. The CDR3 covers 13 residues. V dropped 1 base and J dropped 6 bases, with 9 bases sitting between them. Looked up from germline, CDR1 is SGHTA and CDR2 is FQGTGA. CDR3 sequence reads: CASSLMGSSEAFF. CDR3 DNA sequence: TGTGCCAGCAGCTTAATGGGGAGTTCTGAAGCTTTCTTT.

The chain recombines TRBV19 with TRBJ2-7; maybe TRBD1 (6 bases). The CDR3 extends over 15 amino acids. CDR1 and CDR2 (germline): LNHDA, SQIVND (reference sequence). Trimming stripped 3 bases from V and 2 bases from J, with 14 bases between. CDR3 protein: CASSISYRAAYEQYF. The CDR3 DNA is TGTGCCAGTAGTATTTCCTACAGGGCCGCCTACGAGCAGTACTTC.

The chain employs TRBV12-5 and TRBJ1-5, with no clear D. Germline values: CDR1 LGHNT, CDR2 FRNRAP. This CDR3 contains 12 residues. The V end was cut by 5 bases, the J end by 6 bases, with 8 bases between. CDR3 coding DNA: TGTGCTAGTGGTCTGGATAGTCAGCCCCAGCATTTT. Amino acids: CASGLDSQPQHF.

The sample holds one count of this clone. The J gene is TRBJ2-5, the V gene TRBV5-1; 8 bases line up with TRBD2. The CDR3 is made up of 17 amino acids. CDR1 SGHRS and CDR2 YFSETQ come from the germline V gene. Trimming removed 4 bases from V and 5 bases from J; junction bases left unmatched: 16. CDR3 in DNA: TGCGCCAGCAGCACCGTCCCTACGGGAGGGCCTGGGGAGACCCAGTACTTC. Its translation is CASSTVPTGGPGETQYF.

This chain links TRBV5-1 with TRBJ1-5; the D is unclear. CDR1 and CDR2 from the germline V gene are SGHRS and YFSETQ. This CDR3 has 14 residues. V shed 1 base and J shed 3 bases, with 8 bases lying between them. The CDR3 is CASSLYSPNQPQHF. As DNA, the CDR3 is TGCGCCAGCAGCTTGTACAGTCCCAATCAGCCCCAGCATTTT.

CDR3 nucleotide sequence: TGTGCCAGCAGCTTGGCCGTGAGCTCTGGAAACACCATATATTTT. Protein: CASSLAVSSGNTIYF. This chain joins TRBV5-8 and TRBJ1-3; D unresolved. Germline V gene lookup returns CDR1 SGHTS and CDR2 YDEGEE. Trimming stripped 0 bases from V and 0 bases from J, with 7 bases between. The CDR3 has 15 residues.

This chain connects TRBV5-1 to TRBJ2-3; D not certain. V was trimmed by 6 bases and J by 9 bases, leaving 20 bases between them. Germline lookup yields CDR1 SGHRS and CDR2 YFSETQ. This CDR3 is 14 amino acids long. CDR3 nucleotides: TGCGCCAGCACGACATTTGGAAAAAGTACCACGCAGTATTTT. Protein sequence: CASTTFGKSTTQYF. The full variable domain, rest sourced from reference TRBV5-1 and TRBJ2-3, is KAGVTQTPRYLIKTRGQQVTLSCSPISGHRSVSWYQQTPGQGLQFLFEYFSETQRNKGNFPGRFSGRQFSNSRSEMNVSTLELGDSALYLCASTTFGKSTTQYFGPGTRLTVL.